Listed below are T cell receptor beta chains from one sample, sequenced in a study of control samples from healthy donors and cancer patients. The method was immunoSEQ multiplex PCR; TCRdb's version includes in-frame clones alone and lacks a portion of them. The sample consists of about 150,000 clones, 91% of them appearing once. The sample taken for sequencing was blood. These receptors were collected from a middle-aged woman in good health. Both conserved end residues are part of each CDR3. A D gene is named only where the DNA matches it firmly. Expanded clones get a size class; other rows say once, few or many, or leave the size out.

j_gene | len | abundance | v_gene | d_gene | CDR3nt | CDR3aa
TRBJ1-4 | 15 | once | TRBV2 | TRBD1 | TGTGCCAGCGGCCCAACCGGGACAGGGGGGGAAAAACTGTTTTTT | CASGPTGTGGEKLFF
TRBJ1-2 | 12 | NA | TRBV12-3/TRBV12-4 | NA | TGTGCCAGCAGTTTAGCGCACGGCGGCTACACCTTC | CASSLAHGGYTF
TRBJ2-7 | 13 | few | TRBV5-4 | NA | TGTGCCAGCAGCTTGACTAGCTCCTACGAGCAGTACTTC | CASSLTSSYEQYF
TRBJ2-3 | 12 | few | TRBV6-6 | NA | TGTGCCAGCAGTTCCCGTGAGGATACGCAGTATTTT | CASSSREDTQYF
TRBJ2-3 | 15 | NA | TRBV18 | NA | TGTGCCAGCTCACCTCCGGGATCCACCCACGGTACGCAGTATTTT | CASSPPGSTHGTQYF
TRBJ2-2 | 17 | NA | TRBV3-1/TRBV3-2 | TRBD2 | TGTGCCAGCAGCCAAGATCCAGCGGGGGAAAACACCGGGGAGCTGTTTTTT | CASSQDPAGENTGELFF
TRBJ2-5 | 13 | once | TRBV18 | NA | TGTGCCAGCTCACCCGACGGGGATGGGACCCAGTACTTC | CASSPDGDGTQYF
TRBJ1-6 | 15 | NA | TRBV3-1/TRBV3-2 | NA | TGTGCCAGCAGCCAAGATTTGGTCGAAGGATCACCCCTCCACTTT | CASSQDLVEGSPLHF
TRBJ2-1 | 14 | NA | TRBV6-5 | NA | TGTGCCAGCAGCTCCGACGCCAGAGGTAATGAGCAGTTCTTC | CASSSDARGNEQFF
TRBJ2-7 | 15 | NA | TRBV5-1 | NA | TGCGCCAGCAGCTTTGGTACAGGGACCCTGTACGAGCAGTACTTC | CASSFGTGTLYEQYF
TRBJ2-5 | 13 | NA | TRBV3-1/TRBV3-2 | NA | TGTGCCAGCAGCCAAAGAGGGCAGGAGACCCAGTACTTC | CASSQRGQETQYF
TRBJ1-4 | 14 | NA | TRBV6-5 | NA | TGTGCCAGCGGACGAGACAGATCCTATGAAAAACTGTTTTTT | CASGRDRSYEKLFF
TRBJ1-2 | 14 | NA | TRBV7-9 | NA | TGTGCCAGCAGCTCTATACAGGGACTAGCTGGCTACACCTTC | CASSSIQGLAGYTF
TRBJ2-3 | 15 | NA | TRBV6-1 | NA | TGTGCCAGCAGTGAATCGCAGTGGCCCACAGATACGCAGTATTTT | CASSESQWPTDTQYF
TRBJ1-4 | 15 | once | TRBV9 | NA | TGTGCCAGCAGCGAAACCGGGACACCTAATGAAAAACTGTTTTTT | CASSETGTPNEKLFF
TRBJ2-2 | 15 | NA | TRBV5-1 | NA | TGCGCCAGCCTCCCTGGGGTCCTGGACACCGGGGAGCTGTTTTTT | CASLPGVLDTGELFF
TRBJ1-2 | 16 | once | TRBV6-4 | NA | TGTGCCAGCGCCCGGGAACATTGGAGTCCCGAGCGTGGCTACACCTTC | CASAREHWSPERGYTF
TRBJ1-1 | 13 | NA | TRBV3-1/TRBV3-2 | NA | TGTGCCAGCAGCCAAGGCGGTAGGACTGAAGCTTTCTTT | CASSQGGRTEAFF
TRBJ1-2 | 13 | NA | TRBV29-1 | NA | TGCAGCGGCGCCTCCTTAGCTAACTATGGCTACACCTTC | CSGASLANYGYTF
TRBJ1-3 | 12 | NA | TRBV14 | NA | TGTGCCAGCAGCCAGGTCGGAAACACCATATATTTT | CASSQVGNTIYF
TRBJ1-4 | 16 | NA | TRBV6-6 | NA | TGTGCCAGCAGATCCGGGACGTTGGCAACTAATGAAAAACTGTTTTTT | CASRSGTLATNEKLFF
TRBJ2-2 | 18 | NA | TRBV14 | TRBD2 | TGTGCCAGCAGCCAACGACTAGCGGGGGGGCGGAGGCCCGGGGAGCTGTTTTTT | CASSQRLAGGRRPGELFF
TRBJ1-2 | 11 | NA | TRBV12-3/TRBV12-4 | NA | TGTGCCAGCAGTTTGGGGGGTGGCTACACCTTC | CASSLGGGYTF
TRBJ2-1 | 17 | NA | TRBV4-1 | NA | TGCGCCAGCAGCCAAAGGCCGTCGGCAGACCTATACAATGAGCAGTTCTTC | CASSQRPSADLYNEQFF
TRBJ2-7 | 14 | NA | TRBV5-1 | NA | TGCGCCAGCAGCTTGGTGGGGGGCTTAAACGAGCAGTACTTC | CASSLVGGLNEQYF
TRBJ1-2 | 12 | NA | TRBV24-1 | NA | TGTGCCACCAGTGACCCCCGAGATGGCTACACCTTC | CATSDPRDGYTF
TRBJ2-3 | 16 | NA | TRBV3-1/TRBV3-2 | NA | TGTGCCAGCAGCCAAGAGATCACAGTGGCCCGAGATACGCAGTATTTT | CASSQEITVARDTQYF
TRBJ1-4 | 14 | NA | TRBV2 | NA | TGTGCCACCACCGGTCAGGGAGACTCTGAAAAACTGTTTTTT | CATTGQGDSEKLFF
TRBJ2-4 | 15 | NA | TRBV10-1 | NA | TGCGCCAGCACTGTGAGATCCCCCAGGGAGGACATTCAGTACTTC | CASTVRSPREDIQYF
TRBJ2-7 | 16 | NA | TRBV10-2 | TRBD1 | TGCGCCAGCAGTGAGTCCGGGGGACAGGGTGAATACGAGCAGTACTTC | CASSESGGQGEYEQYF
TRBJ2-3 | 18 | few | TRBV2 | NA | TGTGCCAGCACAGGGCACAGCGGAGCTTACCCGAGCACAGATACGCAGTATTTT | CASTGHSGAYPSTDTQYF
TRBJ2-5 | 14 | NA | TRBV24-1 | TRBD2 | TGTGCCACCAGGGAACGGGGGGGTAGAGAGACCCAGTACTTC | CATRERGGRETQYF
TRBJ1-5 | 14 | NA | TRBV10-2 | NA | TGCGCCAGCAGTGAGTCGACAGTACGACAGCCCCAGCATTTT | CASSESTVRQPQHF
TRBJ2-1 | 15 | NA | TRBV5-5 | TRBD1 | TGTGCCAGCAGCCCAGGGACAGGGATCTACAATGAGCAGTTCTTC | CASSPGTGIYNEQFF
TRBJ2-7 | 15 | once | TRBV5-1 | NA | TGCGCCAGCAGCTCAGGAACAGGGGAGGTCTCCGAGCAGTACTTC | CASSSGTGEVSEQYF
TRBJ1-6 | 15 | NA | TRBV9 | TRBD1 | TGTGCCAGCAGCGTCGGACAGGGGGGTAATTCACCCCTCCACTTT | CASSVGQGGNSPLHF
TRBJ2-1 | 14 | once | TRBV27 | TRBD1 | TGTGCCAGCACCTACCAGGGGGCAGACAATGAGCAGTTCTTC | CASTYQGADNEQFF
TRBJ2-3 | 14 | NA | TRBV5-1 | NA | TGCGCCAGCAGCTTACAGACACTGGAAGATACGCAGTATTTT | CASSLQTLEDTQYF
TRBJ2-7 | 14 | NA | TRBV5-1 | NA | TGCGCCAGCAGCCTGGACGGCGGCTCCTACGAGCAGTACTTC | CASSLDGGSYEQYF
TRBJ2-5 | 17 | NA | TRBV5-1 | NA | TGCGCCAGCAGCCGGGCTGCGAATGGACTGCCAAGGGAGACCCAGTACTTC | CASSRAANGLPRETQYF
TRBJ1-2 | 13 | NA | TRBV4-1 | NA | TGCGCCAGCAGCCAAGTATTAGGAAATGGCTACACCTTC | CASSQVLGNGYTF